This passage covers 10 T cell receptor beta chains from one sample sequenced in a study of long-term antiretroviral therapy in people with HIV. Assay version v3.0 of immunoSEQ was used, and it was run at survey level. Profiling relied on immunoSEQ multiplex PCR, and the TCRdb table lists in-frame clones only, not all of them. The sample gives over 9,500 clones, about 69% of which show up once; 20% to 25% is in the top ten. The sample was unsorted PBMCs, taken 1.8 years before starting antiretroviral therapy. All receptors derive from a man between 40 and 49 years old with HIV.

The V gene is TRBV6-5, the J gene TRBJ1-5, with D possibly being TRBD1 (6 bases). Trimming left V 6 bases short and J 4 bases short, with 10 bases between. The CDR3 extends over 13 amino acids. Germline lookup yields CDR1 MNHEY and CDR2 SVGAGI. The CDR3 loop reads CASRGGGNQPQHF. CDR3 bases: TGTGCCAGCAGGGGAGGGGGAAATCAGCCCCAGCATTTT.

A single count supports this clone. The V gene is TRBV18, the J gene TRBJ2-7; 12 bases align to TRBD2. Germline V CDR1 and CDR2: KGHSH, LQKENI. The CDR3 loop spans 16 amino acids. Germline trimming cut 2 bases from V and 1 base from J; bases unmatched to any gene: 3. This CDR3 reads CASSPGLAGGSYEQYF. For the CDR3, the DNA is TGTGCCAGCTCACCAGGGCTAGCGGGGGGGTCCTACGAGCAGTACTTC.

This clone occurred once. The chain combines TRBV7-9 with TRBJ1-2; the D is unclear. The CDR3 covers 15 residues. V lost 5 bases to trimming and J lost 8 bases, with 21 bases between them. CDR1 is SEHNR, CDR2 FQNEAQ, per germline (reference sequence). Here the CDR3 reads CASSPLAVESSGYTF. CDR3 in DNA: TGTGCCAGCAGCCCCCTGGCAGTCGAGTCGTCCGGCTACACCTTC.

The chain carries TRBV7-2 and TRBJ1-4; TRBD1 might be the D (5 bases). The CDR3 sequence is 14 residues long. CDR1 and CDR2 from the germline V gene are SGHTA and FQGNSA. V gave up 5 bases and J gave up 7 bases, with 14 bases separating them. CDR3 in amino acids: CASSRPEQGEKLFF. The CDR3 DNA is TGTGCCAGCAGCCGCCCCGAGCAGGGTGAAAAACTGTTTTTT.

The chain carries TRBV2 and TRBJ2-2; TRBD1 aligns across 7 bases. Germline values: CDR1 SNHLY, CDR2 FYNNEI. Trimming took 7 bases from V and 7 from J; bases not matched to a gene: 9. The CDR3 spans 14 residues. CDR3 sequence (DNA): TGTGCCAGCACCCGACAGGGTAGTGGCGGGGAGCTGTTTTTT. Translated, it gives CASTRQGSGGELFF.

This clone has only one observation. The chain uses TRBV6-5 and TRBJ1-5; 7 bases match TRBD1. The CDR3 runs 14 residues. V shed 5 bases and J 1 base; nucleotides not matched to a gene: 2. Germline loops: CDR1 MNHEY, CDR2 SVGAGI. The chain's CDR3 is CASSPGGSNQPQHF. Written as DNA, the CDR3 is TGTGCCAGCAGTCCAGGGGGGAGCAATCAGCCCCAGCATTTT.

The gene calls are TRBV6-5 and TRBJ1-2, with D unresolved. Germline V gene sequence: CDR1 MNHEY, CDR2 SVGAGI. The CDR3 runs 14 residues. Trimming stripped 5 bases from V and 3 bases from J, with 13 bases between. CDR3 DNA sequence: TGTGCCAGCAGTCGAGGGAGGGCGGACTATGGCTACACCTTC. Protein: CASSRGRADYGYTF.

The CDR3 DNA reads TGTGCCAGTAGTTCTCGGCCCGGTCTCACCGGGGAGCTGTTTTTT. Amino acids: CASSSRPGLTGELFF. The rearrangement uses TRBV19 and TRBJ2-2; D uncertain. CDR1 and CDR2 (germline): LNHDA, SQIVND (reference sequence). The CDR3 is 15 residues long. Between the trimmed V and J ends, which lost 5 bases and 4 bases, there was a span of 14 bases. The full variable domain, completed using reference TRBV19 and TRBJ2-2, is DGGITQSPKYLFRKEGQNVTLSCEQNLNHDAMYWYRQDPGQGLRLIYYSQIVNDFQKGDIAEGYSVSREKKESFPLTVTSAQKNPTAFYLCASSSRPGLTGELFFGEGSRLTVL.

DNA of the CDR3: TGTGCTAGTGGCCGGGACAGGGGACCTACCGGGGAGCTGTTTTTT. Residues: CASGRDRGPTGELFF. The chain employs TRBV12-5 and TRBJ2-2; 10 bases align to TRBD1. The CDR3 extends over 15 amino acids. J was trimmed by 5 bases and V by 6 bases; bases with no gene match: 6. Germline CDR1 is LGHNT and CDR2 is FRNRAP. Full variable domain (outside the CDR3, taken from reference TRBV12-5 and TRBJ2-2): DARVTQTPRHKVTEMGQEVTMRCQPILGHNTVFWYRQTMMQGLELLAYFRNRAPLDDSGMPKDRFSAEMPDATLATLKIQPSEPRDSAVYFCASGRDRGPTGELFFGEGSRLTVL.

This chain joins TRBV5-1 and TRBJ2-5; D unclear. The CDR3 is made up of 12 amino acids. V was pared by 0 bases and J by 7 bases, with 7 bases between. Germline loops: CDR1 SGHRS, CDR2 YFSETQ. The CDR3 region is CASSLDGGTQYF. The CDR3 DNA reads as TGCGCCAGCAGCTTGGACGGTGGGACCCAGTACTTC. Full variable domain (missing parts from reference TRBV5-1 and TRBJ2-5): KAGVTQTPRYLIKTRGQQVTLSCSPISGHRSVSWYQQTPGQGLQFLFEYFSETQRNKGNFPGRFSGRQFSNSRSEMNVSTLELGDSALYLCASSLDGGTQYFGPGTRLLVL.